One sample yielded the 27 T cell receptor beta chains listed below, sequenced in a study of vaccination effects on CD4 cells after COVID-19. Some clones are missing from TCRdb's copy, which holds only in-frame ones; the method was immunoSEQ multiplex PCR. The table has 26,000 or so clones, under 75% seen once. Antigen-specific CD4+ T cells expanded by the ViraFEST assay with viral peptide pools were then sequenced. Scientists isolated CD4+ T cells after a roughly ten-day culture period ended. Negative nucleocapsid antibody tests before and after vaccination confirmed no previous SARS-CoV-2 infection. For these TCRs, the target antigens are not known. The sequencing here drew on CD4+ T cells from PBMCs cultured with SARS-CoV-2 spike peptides, taken before COVID-19 vaccination. These receptors all stem from a human donor who received a COVID-19 vaccine.

This clone was counted between two and nine times. Written as DNA, the CDR3 is TGCGCCAGCAGCCCCACTAGCGGAAATGAAAAACTGTTTTTT. The encoded protein is CASSPTSGNEKLFF. The V gene is TRBV5-1, the J gene TRBJ1-4; no clear D gene. The germline V gene has CDR1 SGHRS and CDR2 YFSETQ. With 4 bases removed from V and 5 bases from J, the gap between germline ends came to 12 bases. The CDR3 length is 14 residues. The variable domain in full, with the rest retrieved from reference TRBV5-1 and TRBJ1-4, is KAGVTQTPRYLIKTRGQQVTLSCSPISGHRSVSWYQQTPGQGLQFLFEYFSETQRNKGNFPGRFSGRQFSNSRSEMNVSTLELGDSALYLCASSPTSGNEKLFFGSGTQLSVL.

V gene TRBV4-2 combines with J gene TRBJ1-5, with 9 bases lining up with TRBD1. CDR1 and CDR2 (germline): LGHNA, YNFKEQ. This CDR3 is built from 14 residues. Losses at the gene ends were 4 bases for V and 4 bases for J; bases not matched to a gene: 2. In DNA form, the CDR3 reads TGTGCCAGCAGCCCTGGGACAGGGAATCAGCCCCAGCATTTT. It encodes CASSPGTGNQPQHF.

The gene calls are TRBV19 and TRBJ1-3; maybe TRBD1 (6 bases). V was shortened by 4 bases and J by 0 bases, with 10 bases between the two germline ends. The CDR3 extends over 15 amino acids. Looked up from germline, CDR1 is LNHDA and CDR2 is SQIVND (reference sequence). Written as DNA, the CDR3 is TGTGCCAGTAGTAGAACAGGGAGCTCTGGAAACACCATATATTTT. Translating gives CASSRTGSSGNTIYF.

This clone was seen more than once but under ten times. The chain uses TRBV25-1 and TRBJ2-7; D remains unclear. V lost 2 bases, J lost 7 bases, and 6 bases lay in between. From germline, CDR1 is MGHDK and CDR2 SYGVNS. The length of the CDR3 is 11 residues. CDR3 nucleotide sequence: TGTGCCAGCAGTGAAAGCCTAGAGCAGTACTTC. Encoded protein: CASSESLEQYF.

The chain links TRBV2 to TRBJ2-3, with TRBD1 as a possible D gene (5 bases). This CDR3 is built from 15 residues. Trimming removed 1 base at V and 1 base at J, with 9 bases between. The germline V gene encodes CDR1 SNHLY and CDR2 FYNNEI. CDR3 in DNA: TGTGCCAGCAGTGAAGTCTTCAGGGGCACAGATACGCAGTATTTT. Amino acids: CASSEVFRGTDTQYF.

This chain joins TRBV18 and TRBJ1-1, with TRBD1 matching over 8 bases. The CDR3 is 14 amino acids. V gave up 4 bases and J gave up 5 bases; unmatched junction bases: 6. Germline-derived CDR1 and CDR2 are KGHSH and LQKENI. This chain's CDR3 is CASSLTGGRTEAFF. DNA for the CDR3: TGTGCCAGCTCACTAACAGGGGGTAGGACTGAAGCTTTCTTT.

V and J are TRBV6-1 and TRBJ2-2; no clear D gene. The V gene lost 2 bases and the J gene lost 7 bases, with 11 bases spanning the gap. The CDR3 is 14 residues long. Germline V gene lookup returns CDR1 MNHNS and CDR2 SASEGT. The CDR3 DNA is TGTGCCAGCAGTGAAATTGGCGCACGCGGGGAGCTGTTTTTT. This codes for CASSEIGARGELFF.

The CDR3 reads CASSLGWAGSSPLHF. The CDR3 region has the DNA TGTGCCAGCAGCTTAGGTTGGGCAGGGAGTTCACCCCTCCACTTT. The rearrangement links TRBV7-2 to TRBJ1-6; TRBD1 is a possible D gene (5 bases). Germline-derived CDR1 and CDR2 are SGHTA and FQGNSA. Trimming stripped 1 base from V and 9 bases from J, with 13 bases between. The CDR3 consists of 15 residues.

The DNA of the CDR3 is TGTGCCAGCAGTGAACGGTCAGGTCGAAATTCACCCCTCCACTTT. Translated, it gives CASSERSGRNSPLHF. The gene calls are TRBV6-1 and TRBJ1-6; D is unclear. The CDR3 runs 15 residues. Looked up from germline, CDR1 is MNHNS and CDR2 is SASEGT. Trimming took 2 bases from V and 7 from J, leaving 12 bases between them.

V gene TRBV19 combines with J gene TRBJ1-2; D gene ambiguous. V shed 5 bases and J shed 6 bases, with 19 bases lying between them. The CDR3 extends over 15 amino acids. Germline V gene lookup returns CDR1 LNHDA and CDR2 SQIVND (reference sequence). CDR3 sequence (DNA): TGTGCCAGTAGTCCCACATGGGATCCTATCAATGGCTACACCTTC. Translated: CASSPTWDPINGYTF.

A single count supports this clone. The chain has TRBV28 and TRBJ2-7, with TRBD1 identical over 9 bases. Losses at the gene ends were 7 bases for V and 5 bases for J; bases not matched to a gene: 9. There are 14 residues in the CDR3. Germline CDR1 and CDR2: MDHEN and SYDVKM. The CDR3 is CASTPGTGLDEQYF. The CDR3 nucleotides are TGTGCCAGCACCCCCGGGACAGGGCTTGACGAGCAGTACTTC.

The chain employs TRBV7-8 and TRBJ1-2; TRBD1 is a possible D gene (5 bases). Per the germline V gene, CDR1 is SGHVS and CDR2 is FQNEAQ. The CDR3 runs to 15 residues. The V and J ends lost 3 bases and 8 bases respectively, with 19 bases between them. The CDR3 reads CASSLDTDPYWGYTF. The CDR3 DNA reads TGTGCCAGCAGCTTGGACACCGACCCATATTGGGGCTACACCTTC.

This clone was counted a few times. This chain uses TRBV21-1 with TRBJ2-1; the table names TRBD1, a call not compared with the DNA. TRBV21-1 is recorded as a pseudogene. This CDR3 has 21 residues. The CDR3 nucleotides read TGTGCCAGCAGCAAAGGCCCGACACTCAGCCACCCATTCGCCTTATACAATGAGCAGTTCTTC. It is translated as CASSKGPTLSHPFALYNEQFF.

The V call is TRBV7-7, the J call TRBJ2-7, with D possibly matching TRBD2 (5 bases). Germline V gives CDR1 SSHAT, CDR2 FNYEAQ (reference sequence). V lost 3 bases, J lost 7 bases, and 16 bases lay in between. This CDR3 region has 14 residues. In DNA, the CDR3 is TGTGCCAGCAGCTTCAATCCGTGGACTGGGGAGCAGTACTTC. Its translation is CASSFNPWTGEQYF.

This chain connects TRBV2 to TRBJ1-2; D uncertain. V was cut by 7 bases and J by 4 bases, with 10 bases left in between. The CDR3 covers 12 residues. The germline gives CDR1 SNHLY, CDR2 FYNNEI. The CDR3 DNA reads as TGTGCCAGCACAGAAGAGCGCTATGGCTACACCTTC. Its protein is CASTEERYGYTF.

The rearrangement links TRBV6-4 to TRBJ2-5; D call uncertain. V was trimmed by 3 bases and J by 3 bases, leaving 8 bases between them. This CDR3 comprises 13 residues. Germline assignment: CDR1 MRHNA and CDR2 SNTAGT. The chain's CDR3 is CASSEFKKETQYF. As DNA, the CDR3 is TGTGCCAGCAGTGAATTCAAAAAAGAGACCCAGTACTTC.

In its sample, this clone was seen once. This rearrangement joins TRBV19 to TRBJ1-1; TRBD1 agrees at 7 bases. Unmatched junction bases numbered 4, after V lost 5 bases and J lost 1 base. Germline V gene data show CDR1 as LNHDA and CDR2 as SQIVND (reference sequence). The CDR3 has 14 amino acids. The DNA for the CDR3 is TGTGCCAGTAGTTGGGACAGAAAGAACACTGAAGCTTTCTTT. Translating gives CASSWDRKNTEAFF.

The chain recombines TRBV7-9 with TRBJ2-5; the match to TRBD1 covers 9 bases. CDR1 and CDR2 from the germline V gene are SEHNR and FQNEAQ (reference sequence). V lost 0 bases to trimming and J lost 5 bases; unmatched junction nucleotides: 13. CDR3 length: 18 residues. The CDR3 DNA reads as TGTGCCAGCAGCTTAGCGCGGCACAGGGGGCAAAGAAGGGAGACCCAGTACTTC. This translates into CASSLARHRGQRRETQYF.

The rearrangement uses TRBV7-9 and TRBJ2-2; D is possibly TRBD1 (7 bases). Germline loops: CDR1 SEHNR, CDR2 FQNEAQ (reference sequence). The CDR3 has 16 residues. V lost 5 bases and J 3 bases, leaving 16 bases between the germline ends. CDR3 bases: TGTGCCAGCAGCATCCGGGGGACAGACTACACCGGGGAGCTGTTTTTT. Translating it yields CASSIRGTDYTGELFF.

The CDR3: CASSLAGSGEQFF. The CDR3 region has the DNA TGCGCCAGCAGCTTGGCAGGATCTGGCGAGCAGTTCTTC. This chain connects TRBV5-1 to TRBJ2-1; D call uncertain. V lost 0 bases and J 10 bases, leaving 11 bases between the germline ends. CDR3 size: 13 residues. Germline CDR1 SGHRS, CDR2 YFSETQ.

V and J are TRBV7-7 and TRBJ2-5; 8 bases align to TRBD1. This CDR3 is 13 amino acids long. CDR1 is SSHAT, CDR2 FNYEAQ, per germline (reference sequence). V shed 5 bases and J 5 bases; nucleotides not matched to a gene: 4. The CDR3 bases are TGTGCCAGCAGCGGACAGGGAGGCGAGACCCAGTACTTC. Its protein is CASSGQGGETQYF.

The chain employs TRBV18 and TRBJ1-4; possible D gene TRBD1, 5 bases. Germline V gene data show CDR1 as KGHSH and CDR2 as LQKENI. The V gene lost 2 bases and the J gene lost 2 bases, with 15 bases spanning the gap. The CDR3 is 17 amino acids. The CDR3 loop reads CASSPEGRAITNEKLFF. The DNA for the CDR3 is TGTGCCAGCTCACCAGAGGGGCGAGCTATTACTAATGAAAAACTGTTTTTT.

The chain employs TRBV5-1 and TRBJ1-1; 9 bases fit TRBD1. In germline, CDR1 is SGHRS, CDR2 YFSETQ. The CDR3 runs to 16 residues. Germline trimming cut 0 bases from V and 8 bases from J; bases unmatched to any gene: 11. DNA of the CDR3: TGCGCCAGCAGCTTGGCCGTCCGGAACAGGGGGCGCGAAGCTTTCTTT. Residues: CASSLAVRNRGREAFF.

The rearrangement uses TRBV10-3 and TRBJ2-1; no definite D call. The germline V gene encodes CDR1 ENHRY and CDR2 SYGVKD. The CDR3 has 11 amino acids. Trimming took off 7 bases at V and 7 bases at J, with 8 bases between the two ends. CDR3 sequence (DNA): TGTGCCATCATGGGTATAAATGAGCAGTTCTTC. Its protein is CAIMGINEQFF.

The chain combines TRBV27 with TRBJ2-1; no clear D gene. The CDR3 extends over 16 amino acids. In germline, CDR1 is MNHEY, CDR2 SMNVEV (reference sequence). With 1 base removed from V and 8 bases from J, the gap between germline ends came to 18 bases. This CDR3 is CASSLYSPHYGYEQFF. Written as DNA, the CDR3 is TGTGCCAGCAGTTTATACTCGCCACACTATGGGTATGAGCAGTTCTTC.

The rearrangement links TRBV19 to TRBJ2-2; tentatively, D is TRBD2 (6 bases). The CDR3 has 15 amino acids. Germline loops: CDR1 LNHDA, CDR2 SQIVND (reference sequence). V gave up 9 bases and J gave up 5 bases, with 19 bases separating them. The CDR3 sequence: CASHNGRGWTGELFF. As DNA, the CDR3 is TGTGCCAGCCATAATGGTCGGGGGTGGACCGGGGAGCTGTTTTTT.

The genes are TRBV9 and TRBJ2-7; D is possibly TRBD1 or TRBD2 (5 bases each). CDR3 length: 13 residues. Between the trimmed V and J ends, which lost 6 bases and 7 bases, there was a span of 17 bases. Germline-derived CDR1 and CDR2 are SGDLS and YYNGEE. This chain's CDR3 is CASTGEGSGEQYF. CDR3 nucleotide sequence: TGTGCCAGCACAGGAGAGGGGTCGGGAGAGCAGTACTTC.